A selection of T cell receptor beta chains follows, all from one sample in a study of cytomegalovirus exposure and HLA in healthy donors. Here immunoSEQ multiplex PCR was the method, and the copy in TCRdb shows in-frame clones only, minus some. In the table there are about 130,000 clones, about 80% of which are singletons. The sequenced sample consisted of PBMCs. The receptor source for this set is a woman aged 40 to 49 in good health and CMV-seropositive. CDR3s include the opening cysteine and the closing phenylalanine or tryptophan. The D gene is left open where the match is weak. A clone size is listed for some rows: how often the clone was seen (once, few, many), or a class if it is expanded.

v_gene: TRBV7-6; j_gene: TRBJ2-5; abundance: few; d_gene: TRBD2; CDR3nt: TGTGCCAGCAGCCACGGAGCGGGAGGGTACCAAGAGACCCAGTACTTC; CDR3aa: CASSHGAGGYQETQYF
v_gene: TRBV30; j_gene: TRBJ2-5; abundance: NA; d_gene: NA; CDR3nt: TGTGCCTGGAGGAGGCGGGGATTGGAGACCCAGTACTTC; CDR3aa: CAWRRRGLETQYF
v_gene: TRBV19; j_gene: TRBJ1-2; abundance: NA; d_gene: NA; CDR3nt: TGTGCCAGTAGCCACCCTCCAGGGAACTATGGCTACACCTTC; CDR3aa: CASSHPPGNYGYTF
v_gene: TRBV7-8; j_gene: TRBJ2-3; abundance: NA; d_gene: NA; CDR3nt: TGTGCCAGCAGCCCGGGAGCTGGCACAGATACGCAGTATTTT; CDR3aa: CASSPGAGTDTQYF
v_gene: TRBV27; j_gene: TRBJ2-4; abundance: NA; d_gene: NA; CDR3nt: TGTGCCAGCAGCACCTATGGGAGGTCCATGAACATTCAGTACTTC; CDR3aa: CASSTYGRSMNIQYF
v_gene: TRBV19; j_gene: TRBJ2-7; abundance: NA; d_gene: TRBD2; CDR3nt: TGTGCCAGTAGTAGGACTAGCCGTGGCGGGAGCTCCTACGAGCAGTACTTC; CDR3aa: CASSRTSRGGSSYEQYF
v_gene: TRBV7-9; j_gene: TRBJ2-1; abundance: NA; d_gene: TRBD2; CDR3nt: TGTGCCAGCAGCTTAGCGCCTAGCGGAGGCTCCTACAATGAGCAGTTCTTC; CDR3aa: CASSLAPSGGSYNEQFF
v_gene: TRBV30; j_gene: TRBJ2-5; abundance: NA; d_gene: TRBD2; CDR3nt: TGTGCCTGGAGACCAAGGTGGCGGGAGGAGACCCAGTACTTC; CDR3aa: CAWRPRWREETQYF
v_gene: TRBV27; j_gene: TRBJ2-7; abundance: NA; d_gene: NA; CDR3nt: TGTGCCAGCAGTTCTTCCTACGAGCAGTACTTC; CDR3aa: CASSSSYEQYF
v_gene: TRBV5-4; j_gene: TRBJ2-5; abundance: NA; d_gene: NA; CDR3nt: TGTGCCAGCAGCTTGGCACAGGGGGGGATAGAGACCCAGTACTTC; CDR3aa: CASSLAQGGIETQYF
v_gene: TRBV27; j_gene: TRBJ2-7; abundance: NA; d_gene: TRBD1; CDR3nt: TGTGCCAGCATACCGACCGGGACAGGGAGAGAGCAGTACTTC; CDR3aa: CASIPTGTGREQYF
v_gene: TRBV7-9; j_gene: TRBJ1-1; abundance: NA; d_gene: TRBD1; CDR3nt: TGTGCCAGCAGCGGGACAGGGCCCGAAGCTTTCTTT; CDR3aa: CASSGTGPEAFF
v_gene: TRBV7-3; j_gene: TRBJ2-3; abundance: NA; d_gene: TRBD2; CDR3nt: TGTGCCAGCAGCCACCGACTAGCGGGGCTTAACACAGATACGCAGTATTTT; CDR3aa: CASSHRLAGLNTDTQYF
v_gene: TRBV28; j_gene: TRBJ2-1; abundance: NA; d_gene: TRBD1; CDR3nt: TGTGCCAGCATCCTCTCCGGGACAGGGCGTAATGAGCAGTTCTTC; CDR3aa: CASILSGTGRNEQFF
v_gene: TRBV19; j_gene: TRBJ1-1; abundance: NA; d_gene: TRBD1; CDR3nt: TGTGCCAGTAACCCGGGACAGGGTTTCACTGAAGCTTTCTTT; CDR3aa: CASNPGQGFTEAFF
v_gene: TRBV29-1; j_gene: TRBJ2-7; abundance: NA; d_gene: TRBD1; CDR3nt: TGCAGCGCGAGGACAGGCGGCCCTTCCTACGAGCAGTACTTC; CDR3aa: CSARTGGPSYEQYF
v_gene: TRBV7-2; j_gene: TRBJ1-1; abundance: few; d_gene: TRBD1; CDR3nt: TGTGCCAGCAGCTCCCATACAGCGACAGGGGGCAGGATCACTGAAGCTTTCTTT; CDR3aa: CASSSHTATGGRITEAFF
v_gene: TRBV5-4; j_gene: TRBJ1-4; abundance: NA; d_gene: NA; CDR3nt: TGTGCCAGCAGCTTTTTTCCGTCTGAAAAACTGTTTTTT; CDR3aa: CASSFFPSEKLFF
v_gene: TRBV11-3; j_gene: TRBJ2-1; abundance: NA; d_gene: TRBD2; CDR3nt: TGTGCCAGCAGTCGGACTAGCGGGAGCAATGAGCAGTTCTTC; CDR3aa: CASSRTSGSNEQFF
v_gene: TRBV7-3; j_gene: TRBJ2-1; abundance: NA; d_gene: TRBD2; CDR3nt: TGTGCCAGCAGCTTGGTAGCGGGAAGTGAGCAGTTCTTC; CDR3aa: CASSLVAGSEQFF
v_gene: TRBV28; j_gene: TRBJ1-3; abundance: NA; d_gene: TRBD1; CDR3nt: TGTGCCAGCAGTTTCCCCACAGGGGCCGGAAACACCATATATTTT; CDR3aa: CASSFPTGAGNTIYF
v_gene: TRBV29-1; j_gene: TRBJ2-7; abundance: once; d_gene: TRBD1; CDR3nt: TGCAGCGTTTCTGGGACAGCCGACGAGCAGTACTTC; CDR3aa: CSVSGTADEQYF
v_gene: TRBV9; j_gene: TRBJ2-2; abundance: NA; d_gene: NA; CDR3nt: TGTGCCAGCAGCGTAGAGAGAGGGCTTCCAGTAAAATGGGACACCGGGGAGCTGTTTTTT; CDR3aa: CASSVERGLPVKWDTGELFF
v_gene: TRBV11-3; j_gene: TRBJ2-3; abundance: NA; d_gene: TRBD2; CDR3nt: TGTGCCAGCAGCTCCCGGACTAGCGGAGATACGCAGTATTTT; CDR3aa: CASSSRTSGDTQYF
v_gene: TRBV9; j_gene: TRBJ2-7; abundance: NA; d_gene: NA; CDR3nt: TGTGCCAGCAGCACATACGGCGGCTCCTACGAGCAGTACTTC; CDR3aa: CASSTYGGSYEQYF
v_gene: TRBV7-2; j_gene: TRBJ2-3; abundance: once; d_gene: NA; CDR3nt: TGTGCCAGCAGCCCTGCCCGAATAGCGGCAGAGAACACAGATACGCAGTATTTT; CDR3aa: CASSPARIAAENTDTQYF
v_gene: TRBV6-5; j_gene: TRBJ2-1; abundance: NA; d_gene: TRBD2; CDR3nt: TGTGCCAGCAGTCGGCTAGCGGGAGGATACAATGAGCAGTTCTTC; CDR3aa: CASSRLAGGYNEQFF
v_gene: TRBV19; j_gene: TRBJ2-7; abundance: NA; d_gene: NA; CDR3nt: TGTGCCAGTAGTAGCTGGGCGGGGACCGAGCAGTACTTC; CDR3aa: CASSSWAGTEQYF
v_gene: TRBV5-4; j_gene: TRBJ2-3; abundance: NA; d_gene: TRBD2; CDR3nt: TGTGCCAGCAGCCCCCGGTTTGCGGGGGTCAGCACAGATACGCAGTATTTT; CDR3aa: CASSPRFAGVSTDTQYF
v_gene: TRBV14; j_gene: TRBJ1-1; abundance: once; d_gene: NA; CDR3nt: TGTGCCAGCAGCCAAGCTACTGAAGCTTTCTTT; CDR3aa: CASSQATEAFF
v_gene: TRBV4-3; j_gene: TRBJ2-1; abundance: NA; d_gene: TRBD2; CDR3nt: TGCGCCAGCAGCCAACTGGGCCACGGGGGGAATGAGCAGTTCTTC; CDR3aa: CASSQLGHGGNEQFF
v_gene: TRBV18; j_gene: TRBJ2-5; abundance: NA; d_gene: TRBD1; CDR3nt: TGTGCCAGCTCACCCGGAGCAGGGGGAGAGACCCAGTACTTC; CDR3aa: CASSPGAGGETQYF